This TCR beta chain was retrieved from a study of glioma-infiltrating T cells after dendritic cell vaccination. Study findings and constraints: Higher TCR clonality did not directly relate to longer survival.

Time point given: after dendritic cell vaccination, including at tumor progression/relapse. Selection required adequate fresh-frozen tumor tissue plus more than two years' survival data. A single count supports this clone. Its specificity is unknown. V dropped 0 bases and J dropped 1 base, with 7 bases sitting between them. CDR3 length: 14 residues. Germline CDR1 and CDR2: SGDLS and YYNGEE. The assay was immunoSEQ multiplex PCR, and TCRdb's table has in-frame clones only and misses some. The repertoire consists of approximately 91,000 clones, with about 81% occurring once and the leading ten covering 2.1%.

This TCR came from a human donor with glioblastoma. V is TRBV9 and J is TRBJ1-1; maybe TRBD1 (6 bases). Sequencing was performed on blood, taken after dendritic cell vaccination. The CDR3: CASSVEQGNTEAFF. The CDR3 DNA reads as TGTGCCAGCAGCGTAGAACAGGGGAACACTGAAGCTTTCTTT. The full variable domain, in which reference TRBV9 and TRBJ1-1 provide the parts outside the CDR3, is DSGVTQTPKHLITATGQRVTLRCSPRSGDLSVYWYQQSLDQGLQFLIQYYNGEERAKGNILERFSAQQFPDLHSELNLSSLELGDSALYFCASSVEQGNTEAFFGQGTRLTVV.